Below are 12 T cell receptor beta chains sequenced from a single sample in a study of control samples from healthy donors and cancer patients. Using immunoSEQ multiplex PCR, the repertoire was profiled, and TCRdb retains in-frame clones only, with some absent. The sample has 65,000 to 90,000 clones; under 90% are singletons. The sample taken for sequencing was PBMCs. The receptors derive from a woman aged 45-60 years with colorectal cancer.

CDR3 sequence reads: CASSGRGIHYGYTF. The CDR3 DNA reads TGTGCCAGCAGTGGTAGGGGAATCCACTATGGCTACACCTTC. The genes are TRBV3-1 (or the pseudogene TRBV3-2) and TRBJ1-2; weak D call: TRBD1 (5 bases). The CDR3 sequence is 14 residues long. The V gene's germline CDR1 is LGHDT and CDR2 YNNKEL (reference sequence). Trimming removed 6 bases at V and 3 bases at J, with 14 bases between.

V gene TRBV6-5 combines with J gene TRBJ1-1, with D maybe TRBD1 (6 bases). CDR1 is MNHEY, CDR2 SVGAGI, per germline. The CDR3 extends over 14 amino acids. V was trimmed by 6 bases and J by 0 bases, leaving 11 bases between them. The CDR3 coding sequence is TGTGCCAGCAGGGATGGGGGGCTGAACACTGAAGCTTTCTTT. Amino acids: CASRDGGLNTEAFF.

This clone has a single count. The chain employs TRBV5-6 and TRBJ2-5; TRBD2 matches at 12 bases. J gave up 5 bases and V 3 bases, and 5 bases lay outside the gene matches. The CDR3 totals 15 residues. Looked up from germline, CDR1 is SGHDT and CDR2 is YYEEEE. This CDR3 reads CASSSSGGAWETQYF. The CDR3 DNA follows: TGTGCCAGCAGCTCTAGCGGGGGGGCGTGGGAGACCCAGTACTTC.

The chain uses TRBV10-3 and TRBJ2-5, with D tentatively TRBD2 (6 bases). Looked up from germline, CDR1 is ENHRY and CDR2 is SYGVKD. V lost 6 bases, J lost 2 bases, and 13 bases lay in between. The CDR3 totals 14 residues. CDR3 protein: CAISGPGGQETQYF. The CDR3 nucleotides are TGTGCCATCAGCGGACCCGGGGGTCAAGAGACCCAGTACTTC.

V is TRBV4-3 and J is TRBJ2-1; D gene uncertain. The CDR3 totals 14 residues. Trimming removed 1 base from V and 7 bases from J, with 11 bases in between. Germline CDR1 LGHNA, CDR2 YSLEER. CDR3 sequence (DNA): TGCGCCAGCAGCCAAGTGGCATCACTGAATGAGCAGTTCTTC. Translation: CASSQVASLNEQFF.

This chain joins TRBV27 and TRBJ1-1, with 7 bases fitting TRBD1. V lost 8 bases, J lost 4 bases, and 10 bases stayed unmatched. The CDR3 runs to 14 residues. CDR1 is MNHEY and CDR2 is SMNVEV in the germline V gene (reference sequence). CDR3 coding DNA: TGTGCCAGCTCCCGGACAGGTTTGAGCACTGAAGCTTTCTTT. The encoded protein is CASSRTGLSTEAFF.

The CDR3 region is CANSGANVLTF. The CDR3 coding sequence is TGTGCCAACAGTGGGGCCAACGTCCTGACTTTC. The gene calls are TRBV30 and TRBJ2-6; D is unclear. This CDR3 is built from 11 residues. Germline CDR1 reads GTSNPN; CDR2 reads SVGIG (reference sequence). V lost 8 bases to trimming and J lost 3 bases, with 5 bases between them.

This rearrangement joins TRBV27 to TRBJ1-2; a possible D gene is TRBD1 (5 bases). This CDR3 comprises 12 residues. Germline values: CDR1 MNHEY, CDR2 SMNVEV (reference sequence). The germline V and J ends were trimmed by 4 bases and 4 bases, with 7 bases remaining between them. CDR3 nucleotides: TGTGCCAGCAGTTCCGGGGGCTATGGCTACACCTTC. As protein: CASSSGGYGYTF.

This clone showed up just once. The chain carries TRBV6-6 and TRBJ1-5; D is unresolved. CDR3 length equals 13 residues. Trimming cost V 0 bases and J 5 bases, with 5 bases left between them. CDR1 is MNHNY, CDR2 SVGAGI, per germline (reference sequence). The chain's CDR3 is CASSYSPHQPQHF. In DNA, the CDR3 is TGTGCCAGCAGTTACTCCCCTCATCAGCCCCAGCATTTT.

In its sample, this clone was seen a few times. The chain employs TRBV19 and TRBJ1-2; perhaps TRBD1 as D (5 bases). Germline loops: CDR1 LNHDA, CDR2 SQIVND (reference sequence). The CDR3 is made up of 15 amino acids. Trimming left V 7 bases short and J 7 bases short, with 22 bases between. This CDR3 reads CASTLWSDRAGGYTF. The CDR3 region has the DNA TGTGCCAGTACCTTGTGGTCAGACAGAGCAGGTGGCTACACCTTC.

This clone was detected once. The genes are TRBV5-1 and TRBJ1-6, with D possibly matching TRBD1 (6 bases). V was cut by 0 bases and J by 8 bases, with 12 bases left in between. The CDR3 is 15 amino acids. From germline, CDR1 is SGHRS and CDR2 YFSETQ. The CDR3 loop reads CASSLVGPGDSPLHF. CDR3 DNA: TGCGCCAGCAGCTTGGTCGGGCCAGGGGATTCACCCCTCCACTTT.

The chain employs TRBV28 and TRBJ1-6; D unclear. CDR1 is MDHEN and CDR2 is SYDVKM in the germline V gene. V was clipped by 2 bases and J by 7 bases, with 9 bases between them. The length of the CDR3 is 14 residues. This CDR3 reads CASSLNGLNSPLHF. As DNA, the CDR3 is TGTGCCAGCAGTTTAAACGGGCTGAATTCACCCCTCCACTTT.